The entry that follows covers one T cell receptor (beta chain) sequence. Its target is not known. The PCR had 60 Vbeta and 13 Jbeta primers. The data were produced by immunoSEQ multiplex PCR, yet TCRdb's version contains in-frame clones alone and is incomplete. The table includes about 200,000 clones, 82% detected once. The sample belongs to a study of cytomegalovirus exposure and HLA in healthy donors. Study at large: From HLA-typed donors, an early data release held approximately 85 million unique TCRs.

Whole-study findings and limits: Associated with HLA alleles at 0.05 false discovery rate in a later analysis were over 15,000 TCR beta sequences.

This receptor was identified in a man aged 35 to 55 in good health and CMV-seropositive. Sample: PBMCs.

CDR3 sequence (DNA): TGCAGTGCTAGTCAGGGAAACGAGCAGTACTTC. The encoded protein is CSASQGNEQYF. The chain joins TRBV20-1 to TRBJ2-7; TRBD1 is a possible D gene (5 bases). CDR3 length: 11 residues. The V end lost 3 bases, the J end lost 5 bases, and 8 bases lay between the germline ends. Germline V gives CDR1 DFQATT, CDR2 SNEGSKA (reference sequence).